The rows below give T cell receptor beta chains drawn from one sample of a study of OX40 agonist ivuxolimab in advanced cancers. Sequencing was performed with immunoSEQ multiplex PCR; in TCRdb, only in-frame clones are kept and a portion is missing. The sample lists tens of thousands of clones, 65% to 85% occurring once. Source: CD4+ or CD8+ T cells sorted from blood, taken in a trial of the OX40 agonist ivuxolimab. These receptors all come from an adult with an advanced solid tumor such as melanoma, head and neck, liver or kidney cancer. CDR3s include the opening cysteine and the closing phenylalanine or tryptophan. Fields, in order: V gene, J gene, clone size, D gene, CDR3 DNA, CDR3 protein. The D gene is left open where the match is weak. Clone size is given for some rows only: seen once, a few or many times, or a class if the clone is expanded.

V: TRBV5-1
J: TRBJ2-7
size: NA
D: NA
DNA: TGCGCCAGCAGCTTCGGGGTCACCTACGAGCAGTACTTC
CDR3: CASSFGVTYEQYF

V: TRBV6-1
J: TRBJ1-6
size: NA
D: NA
DNA: TGTGCCAGCAGTGAAGCCGGGGTCCTAACGTATAATTCACCCCTCCACTTT
CDR3: CASSEAGVLTYNSPLHF

V: TRBV7-9
J: TRBJ1-1
size: NA
D: NA
DNA: TGTGCCAGCAGCCCAAGGGGCACAAGGGCGAACACTGAAGCTTTCTTT
CDR3: CASSPRGTRANTEAFF

V: TRBV7-3
J: TRBJ1-6
size: NA
D: NA
DNA: TGTGCCAGCAGCTTGACTGTGAATTCACCCCTCCACTTT
CDR3: CASSLTVNSPLHF

V: TRBV7-2
J: TRBJ1-6
size: NA
D: NA
DNA: TGTGCCAGCAGCTTACTTAGGGGACGAGATTCACCCCTCCACTTT
CDR3: CASSLLRGRDSPLHF

V: TRBV29-1
J: TRBJ2-5
size: NA
D: TRBD2
DNA: TGCAGCGTTGTACTAGCGGGGGGGCCGGAGACCCAGTACTTC
CDR3: CSVVLAGGPETQYF

V: TRBV18
J: TRBJ1-4
size: NA
D: NA
DNA: TGTGCCAGCACCATAGGACAGCCGGGTGGTGAAAAACTGTTTTTT
CDR3: CASTIGQPGGEKLFF

V: TRBV7-7
J: TRBJ2-3
size: NA
D: NA
DNA: TGTGCTAGCAGCGCTCGGACAGACAACACAGATACGCAGTATTTT
CDR3: CASSARTDNTDTQYF

V: TRBV6-5
J: TRBJ1-3
size: once
D: NA
DNA: TGTGCCAGCAGTCACCGTGGGGCTGGAAACACCATATATTTT
CDR3: CASSHRGAGNTIYF

V: TRBV7-3
J: TRBJ1-1
size: NA
D: NA
DNA: TGTGCCAGCAGCCCAGGATACACTGAAGCTTTCTTT
CDR3: CASSPGYTEAFF

V: TRBV18
J: TRBJ1-2
size: NA
D: TRBD1
DNA: TGTGCCAGCTCACCAAACTTTCAAGGGGGCTCGAGTGGCTACACCTTC
CDR3: CASSPNFQGGSSGYTF

V: TRBV28
J: TRBJ1-2
size: NA
D: TRBD1
DNA: TGTGCCAGCAGTTTGCTAAGGGACAGGGGGCGGGATGGCTACACCTTC
CDR3: CASSLLRDRGRDGYTF

V: TRBV6-1
J: TRBJ2-7
size: NA
D: TRBD1
DNA: TGTGCCACGGGACAGGGGACCTACGAGCAGTACTTC
CDR3: CATGQGTYEQYF

V: TRBV6-6
J: TRBJ2-7
size: NA
D: NA
DNA: TGTGCCAGCTTAGGGTCGGGGTACGAGCAGTACTTC
CDR3: CASLGSGYEQYF

V: TRBV2
J: TRBJ1-4
size: NA
D: NA
DNA: TGTGCCAGCAGTGAACTTGGAACTAATGAAAAACTGTTTTTT
CDR3: CASSELGTNEKLFF

V: TRBV5-6
J: TRBJ2-2
size: NA
D: TRBD1
DNA: TGTGCCAGCAGCTTTGGGAACAGGGGGGCCGGGGAGCTGTTTTTT
CDR3: CASSFGNRGAGELFF

V: TRBV7-6
J: TRBJ2-7
size: NA
D: TRBD1
DNA: TGTGCCAGCAGCTCCCAGACAGGGGGGCTCTCCTACGAGCAGTACTTC
CDR3: CASSSQTGGLSYEQYF

V: TRBV7-8
J: TRBJ2-7
size: NA
D: NA
DNA: TGTGCCAGCAGCTTAGGGAGCGGACCTTACGAGCAGTACTTC
CDR3: CASSLGSGPYEQYF

V: TRBV6-6
J: TRBJ1-1
size: NA
D: NA
DNA: TGTGCCAGCAGTTACCCAGGGGAGAACACTGAAGCTTTCTTT
CDR3: CASSYPGENTEAFF

V: TRBV29-1
J: TRBJ2-1
size: NA
D: NA
DNA: TGCAGCGTTGGAGGGGGAGAGCAGTTCTTC
CDR3: CSVGGGEQFF

V: TRBV5-6
J: TRBJ1-5
size: few
D: NA
DNA: TGTGCCAGCAGCTTCTCGGGGGGTGGCCAGCCCCAGCATTTT
CDR3: CASSFSGGGQPQHF

V: TRBV2
J: TRBJ2-5
size: NA
D: NA
DNA: TGTGCCAGCAGTTCTCAGGGCTTTGGGGAGACCCAGTACTTC
CDR3: CASSSQGFGETQYF

V: TRBV19
J: TRBJ2-7
size: NA
D: TRBD1
DNA: TGTGCCAGTAGTATATCTGGCGGACAGGACTACGAGCAGTACTTC
CDR3: CASSISGGQDYEQYF

V: TRBV5-6
J: TRBJ2-3
size: NA
D: TRBD1
DNA: TGTGCCAGCAGCTTGGGCGACAGGGTAACTAGCACAGATACGCAGTATTTT
CDR3: CASSLGDRVTSTDTQYF

V: TRBV6-1
J: TRBJ2-1
size: NA
D: TRBD2
DNA: TGTGCCAGCAGTGAAAGGCGGGGGGGCTTTAATGAGCAGTTCTTC
CDR3: CASSERRGGFNEQFF

V: TRBV19
J: TRBJ2-7
size: NA
D: TRBD1
DNA: TGTGCCAGTAGTATGTTAGGGACAGGGGGCGCCGAGCAGTACTTC
CDR3: CASSMLGTGGAEQYF

V: TRBV11-3
J: TRBJ2-1
size: NA
D: NA
DNA: TGTGCCAGCAGCTTAGATGGCCTAGCGACGAATGAGCAGTTCTTC
CDR3: CASSLDGLATNEQFF

V: TRBV9
J: TRBJ1-1
size: few
D: NA
DNA: TGTGCCAGCAGTGCGGGTGATGAAGCTTTCTTT
CDR3: CASSAGDEAFF